One T cell receptor (beta chain) is described in this entry. Its antigen is unidentified. Researchers took RNA transcripts and amplified TCR beta CDR3 regions from them. Second-round multiplex PCR came after first-round RT-PCR with HTBI primers. Using its own MiXCR run on the multiplex PCR reads, TCRdb lists one record per CDR3 protein. The sample contains about 160,000 distinct CDR3 sequences, 30% to 45% of which appear only once. Deletions cut 2 bases from V and 5 bases from J, with 15 bases between. Germline-derived CDR1 and CDR2 are MNHNS and SASEGT. The CDR3 totals 15 residues. This sample was included in a study of Graves' ophthalmopathy and Graves' hyperthyroidism. Study-level results: Blood was where most expanded thyroid clonotypes above 0.001 frequency also turned up. Researchers report that a 13-signature model separated ophthalmopathy from stable hyperthyroidism, posting around 86% sensitivity and about 78% specificity.

Sequencing was performed on peripheral blood. This chain connects TRBV6-1 to TRBJ2-5, with TRBD2 as a possible D gene (6 bases). The sequence derives from a woman aged 40 to 50 with Graves' ophthalmopathy. CDR3 sequence: CASSEQVGTSETQYF. As DNA, the CDR3 is TGTGCCAGCAGTGAACAGGTCGGGACTTCGGAGACCCAGTACTTC.